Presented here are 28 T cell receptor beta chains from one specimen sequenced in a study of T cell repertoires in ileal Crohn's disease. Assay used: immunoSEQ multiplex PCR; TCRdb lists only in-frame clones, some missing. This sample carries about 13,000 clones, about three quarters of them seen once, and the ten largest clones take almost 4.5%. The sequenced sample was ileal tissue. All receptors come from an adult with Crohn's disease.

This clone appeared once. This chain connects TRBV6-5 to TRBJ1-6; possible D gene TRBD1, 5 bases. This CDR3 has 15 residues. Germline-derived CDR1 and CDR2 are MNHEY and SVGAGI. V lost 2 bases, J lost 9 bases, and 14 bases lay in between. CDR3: CASSYRAGSGSPLHF. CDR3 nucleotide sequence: TGTGCCAGCAGTTACCGGGCAGGGTCGGGTTCACCCCTCCACTTT.

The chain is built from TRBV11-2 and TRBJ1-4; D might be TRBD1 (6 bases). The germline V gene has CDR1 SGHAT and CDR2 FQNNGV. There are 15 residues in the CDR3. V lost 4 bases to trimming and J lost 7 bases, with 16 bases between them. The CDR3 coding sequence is TGTGCCAGCAGCTCAACGTTGCTACAGGGTGAAAAACTGTTTTTT. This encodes CASSSTLLQGEKLFF.

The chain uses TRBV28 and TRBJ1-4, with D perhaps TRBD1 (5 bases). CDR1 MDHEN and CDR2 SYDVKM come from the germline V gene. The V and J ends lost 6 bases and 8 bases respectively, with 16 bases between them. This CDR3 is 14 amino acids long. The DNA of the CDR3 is TGTGCCAGCAGACAAACAGGCCCGGGCGAAAAACTGTTTTTT. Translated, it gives CASRQTGPGEKLFF.

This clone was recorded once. Here the CDR3 DNA reads TGTGCCAGCAGCCTAGCGGGGATCACAGATACGCAGTATTTT. Translating it yields CASSLAGITDTQYF. The chain combines TRBV2 with TRBJ2-3; 9 bases agree with TRBD2. The CDR3 contains 14 residues. J lost 2 bases, V lost 6 bases, and 3 bases had no gene match. Looked up from germline, CDR1 is SNHLY and CDR2 is FYNNEI.

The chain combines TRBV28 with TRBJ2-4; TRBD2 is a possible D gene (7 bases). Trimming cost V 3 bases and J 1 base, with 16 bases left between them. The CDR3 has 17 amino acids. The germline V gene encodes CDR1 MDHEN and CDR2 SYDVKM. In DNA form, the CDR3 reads TGTGCCAGCAGTTTTTGGGGGGGCGAAAGGGCCAAAAACATTCAGTACTTC. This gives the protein CASSFWGGERAKNIQYF. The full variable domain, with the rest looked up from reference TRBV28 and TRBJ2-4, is DVKVTQSSRYLVKRTGEKVFLECVQDMDHENMFWYRQDPGLGLRLIYFSYDVKMKEKGDIPEGYSVSREKKERFSLILESASTNQTSMYLCASSFWGGERAKNIQYFGAGTRLSVL.

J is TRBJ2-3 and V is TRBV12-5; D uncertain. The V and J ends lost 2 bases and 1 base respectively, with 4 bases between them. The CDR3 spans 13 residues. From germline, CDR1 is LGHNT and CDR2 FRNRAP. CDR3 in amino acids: CASGLIGTDTQYF. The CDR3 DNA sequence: TGTGCTAGTGGTTTGATCGGCACAGATACGCAGTATTTT. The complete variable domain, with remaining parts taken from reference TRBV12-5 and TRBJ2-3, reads DARVTQTPRHKVTEMGQEVTMRCQPILGHNTVFWYRQTMMQGLELLAYFRNRAPLDDSGMPKDRFSAEMPDATLATLKIQPSEPRDSAVYFCASGLIGTDTQYFGPGTRLTVL.

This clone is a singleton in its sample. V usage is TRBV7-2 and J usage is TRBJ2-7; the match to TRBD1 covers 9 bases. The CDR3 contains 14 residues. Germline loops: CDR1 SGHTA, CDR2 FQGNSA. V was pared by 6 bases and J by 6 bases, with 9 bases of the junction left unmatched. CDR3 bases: TGTGCCAGCAGACCTGGACAGGGGCGCTCCGAGCAGTACTTC. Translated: CASRPGQGRSEQYF.

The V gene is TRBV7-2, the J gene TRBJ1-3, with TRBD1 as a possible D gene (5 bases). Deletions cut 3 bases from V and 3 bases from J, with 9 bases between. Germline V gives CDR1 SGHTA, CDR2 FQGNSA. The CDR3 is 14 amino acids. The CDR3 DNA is TGTGCCAGCAGCTTGGCCAGGGTTGGAAACACCATATATTTT. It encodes CASSLARVGNTIYF.

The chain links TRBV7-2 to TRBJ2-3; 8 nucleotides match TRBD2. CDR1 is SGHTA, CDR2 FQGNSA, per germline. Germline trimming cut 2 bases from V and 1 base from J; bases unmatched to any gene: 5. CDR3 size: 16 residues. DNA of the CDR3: TGTGCCAGCAGCTTACAATCGCGGGGGGGCACAGATACGCAGTATTTT. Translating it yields CASSLQSRGGTDTQYF.

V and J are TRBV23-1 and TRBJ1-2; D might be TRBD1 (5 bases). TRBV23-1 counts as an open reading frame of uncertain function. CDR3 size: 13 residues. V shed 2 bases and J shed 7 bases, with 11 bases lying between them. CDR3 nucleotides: TGCGCCAGCAGTCAAGGTAGCAGGGCTGGCTACACCTTC. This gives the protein CASSQGSRAGYTF.

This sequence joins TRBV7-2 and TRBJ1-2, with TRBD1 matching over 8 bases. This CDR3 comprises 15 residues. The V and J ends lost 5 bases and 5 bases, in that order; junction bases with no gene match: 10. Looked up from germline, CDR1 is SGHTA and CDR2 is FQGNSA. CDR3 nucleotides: TGTGCCAGCAGCGAGAGGACAGGGTTGGAATATGGCTACACCTTC. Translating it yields CASSERTGLEYGYTF.

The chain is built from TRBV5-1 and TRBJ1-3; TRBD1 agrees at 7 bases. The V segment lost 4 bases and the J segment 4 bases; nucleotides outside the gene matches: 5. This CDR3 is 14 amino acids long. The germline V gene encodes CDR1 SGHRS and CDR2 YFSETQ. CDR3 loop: CASSGTDRGNTIYF. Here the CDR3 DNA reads TGCGCCAGCAGCGGAACGGACAGGGGAAACACCATATATTTT.

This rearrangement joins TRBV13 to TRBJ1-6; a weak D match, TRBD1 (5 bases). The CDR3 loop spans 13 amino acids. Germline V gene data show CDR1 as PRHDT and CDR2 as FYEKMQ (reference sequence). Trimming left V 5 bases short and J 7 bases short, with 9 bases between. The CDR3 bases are TGTGCCAGCAGCACGACAGAGAATTCACCCCTCCACTTT. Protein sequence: CASSTTENSPLHF.

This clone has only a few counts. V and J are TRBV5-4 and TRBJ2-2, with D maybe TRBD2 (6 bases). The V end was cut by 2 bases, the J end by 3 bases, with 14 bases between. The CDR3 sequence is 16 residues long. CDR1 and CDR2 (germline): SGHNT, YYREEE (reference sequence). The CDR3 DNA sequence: TGTGCCAGCAGCTTACTAGCTCGGGGTTACACCGGGGAGCTGTTTTTT. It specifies CASSLLARGYTGELFF.

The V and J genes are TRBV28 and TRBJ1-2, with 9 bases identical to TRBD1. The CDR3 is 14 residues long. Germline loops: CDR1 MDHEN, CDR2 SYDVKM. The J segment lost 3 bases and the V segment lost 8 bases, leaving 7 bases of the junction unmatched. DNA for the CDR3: TGTGCCAGCGGGGACAGGGCTCCTGACTATGGCTACACCTTC. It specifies CASGDRAPDYGYTF.

CDR3 bases: TGTGCCAGCAGAGAGACCGGGACAGGATGGGCAGATACGCAGTATTTT. Translating gives CASRETGTGWADTQYF. The chain couples TRBV11-2 to TRBJ2-3; TRBD1 aligns across 8 bases. The V gene's germline CDR1 is SGHAT and CDR2 FQNNGV. This CDR3 has 16 residues. Trimming at V came to 6 bases and at J to 4 bases, leaving 12 bases not matched to a gene. Using reference TRBV11-2 and TRBJ2-3 for the parts outside the CDR3, the full variable domain is EAGVAQSPRYKIIEKRQSVAFWCNPISGHATLYWYQQILGQGPKLLIQFQNNGVVDDSQLPKDRFSAERLKGVDSTLKIQPAKLEDSAVYLCASRETGTGWADTQYFGPGTRLTVL.

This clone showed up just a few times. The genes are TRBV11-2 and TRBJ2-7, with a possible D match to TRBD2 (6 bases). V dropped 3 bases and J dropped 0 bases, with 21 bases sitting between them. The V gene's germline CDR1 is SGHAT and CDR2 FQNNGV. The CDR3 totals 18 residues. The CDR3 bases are TGTGCCAGCAGCTTGATTGCAAACCGGGACTCCTCCTCCTACGAGCAGTACTTC. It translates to CASSLIANRDSSSYEQYF.

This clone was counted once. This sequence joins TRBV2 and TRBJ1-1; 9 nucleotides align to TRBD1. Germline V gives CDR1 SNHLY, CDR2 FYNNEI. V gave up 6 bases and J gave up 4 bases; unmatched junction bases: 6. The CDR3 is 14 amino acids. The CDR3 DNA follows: TGTGCCAGCAGACGGACAGGGGAAATCACTGAAGCTTTCTTT. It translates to CASRRTGEITEAFF.

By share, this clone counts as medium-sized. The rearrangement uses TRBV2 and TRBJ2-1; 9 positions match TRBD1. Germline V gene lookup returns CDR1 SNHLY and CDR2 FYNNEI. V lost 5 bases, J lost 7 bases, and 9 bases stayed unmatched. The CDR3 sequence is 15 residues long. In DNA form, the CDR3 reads TGTGCCAGCAGTTATTTGGGACAGGGTGAGAATGAGCAGTTCTTC. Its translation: CASSYLGQGENEQFF.

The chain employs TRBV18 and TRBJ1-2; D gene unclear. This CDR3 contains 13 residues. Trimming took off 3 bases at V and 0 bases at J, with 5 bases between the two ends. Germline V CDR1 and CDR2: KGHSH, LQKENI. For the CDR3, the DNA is TGTGCCAGCTCACCCCCTACTAACTATGGCTACACCTTC. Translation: CASSPPTNYGYTF. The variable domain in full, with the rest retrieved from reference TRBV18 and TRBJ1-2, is NAGVMQNPRHLVRRRGQEARLRCSPMKGHSHVYWYRQLPEEGLKFMVYLQKENIIDESGMPKERFSAEFPKEGPSILRIQQVVRGDSAAYFCASSPPTNYGYTFGSGTRLTVV.

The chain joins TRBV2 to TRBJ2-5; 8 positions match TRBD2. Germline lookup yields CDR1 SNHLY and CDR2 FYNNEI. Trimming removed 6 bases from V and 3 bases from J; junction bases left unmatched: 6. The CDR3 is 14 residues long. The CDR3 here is CASSLWTSKETQYF. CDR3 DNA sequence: TGTGCCAGCAGCCTATGGACTAGCAAAGAGACCCAGTACTTC.

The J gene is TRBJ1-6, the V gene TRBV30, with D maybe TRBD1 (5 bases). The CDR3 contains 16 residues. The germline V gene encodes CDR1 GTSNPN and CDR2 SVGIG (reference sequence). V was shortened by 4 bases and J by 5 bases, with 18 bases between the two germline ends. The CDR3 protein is CAWTFGHQGNNSPLHF. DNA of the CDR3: TGTGCCTGGACTTTTGGACACCAAGGGAATAATTCACCCCTCCACTTT.

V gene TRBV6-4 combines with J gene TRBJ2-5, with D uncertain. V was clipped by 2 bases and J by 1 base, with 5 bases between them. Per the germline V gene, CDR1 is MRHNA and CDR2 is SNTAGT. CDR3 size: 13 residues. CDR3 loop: CASSDIGQETQYF. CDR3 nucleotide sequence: TGTGCCAGCAGTGACATCGGCCAAGAGACCCAGTACTTC.

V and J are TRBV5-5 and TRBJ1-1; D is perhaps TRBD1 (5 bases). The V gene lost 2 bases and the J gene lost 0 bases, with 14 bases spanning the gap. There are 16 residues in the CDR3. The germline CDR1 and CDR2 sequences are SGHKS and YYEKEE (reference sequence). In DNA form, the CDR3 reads TGTGCCAGCAGCTTACAAGTTGGGGCATTGAACACTGAAGCTTTCTTT. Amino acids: CASSLQVGALNTEAFF. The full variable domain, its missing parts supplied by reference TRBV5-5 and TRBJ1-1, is DAGVTQSPTHLIKTRGQQVTLRCSPISGHKSVSWYQQVLGQGPQFIFQYYEKEERGRGNFPDRFSARQFPNYSSELNVNALLLGDSALYLCASSLQVGALNTEAFFGQGTRLTVV.

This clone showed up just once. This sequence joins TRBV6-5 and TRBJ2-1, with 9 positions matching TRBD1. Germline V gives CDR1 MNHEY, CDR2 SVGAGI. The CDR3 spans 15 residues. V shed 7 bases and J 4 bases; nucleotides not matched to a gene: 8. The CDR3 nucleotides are TGTGCCAGCACTATAACAGGGGGCCGATACAATGAGCAGTTCTTC. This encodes CASTITGGRYNEQFF.

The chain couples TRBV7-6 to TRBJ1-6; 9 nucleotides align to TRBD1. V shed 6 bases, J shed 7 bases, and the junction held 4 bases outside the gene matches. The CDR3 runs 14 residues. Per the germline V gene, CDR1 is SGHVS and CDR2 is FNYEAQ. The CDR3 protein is CASSRTGDNSPLHF. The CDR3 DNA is TGTGCCAGCAGTAGGACAGGGGACAATTCACCCCTCCACTTT.

This CDR3 is CASTQGRGNTEAFF. In DNA, the CDR3 is TGTGCCAGCACTCAGGGGAGAGGGAACACTGAAGCTTTCTTT. The rearrangement uses TRBV11-3 and TRBJ1-1; possibly TRBD1 for D (6 bases). The germline V and J ends were trimmed by 7 bases and 1 base, with 13 bases remaining between them. This CDR3 contains 14 residues. Germline V gene sequence: CDR1 SGHNT, CDR2 YENEEA.

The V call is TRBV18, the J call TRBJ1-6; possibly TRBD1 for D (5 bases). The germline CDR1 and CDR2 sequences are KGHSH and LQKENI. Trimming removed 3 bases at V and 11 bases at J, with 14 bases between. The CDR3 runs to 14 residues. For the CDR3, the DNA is TGTGCCAGCTCACCCGAAGGTCAGGGAACACCCCTCCACTTT. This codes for CASSPEGQGTPLHF.